Listed below are T cell receptor beta chains from one sample, sequenced in a study of T cells in Graves' hyperthyroidism and ophthalmopathy. TCRdb reprocessed the multiplex PCR reads via MiXCR and lists one record per CDR3 protein. The sample holds fewer than 300,000 distinct CDR3 sequences, about 25% seen once. The sequencing input was blood. These receptors were collected from a middle-aged man with Graves' hyperthyroidism that later progressed to Graves' ophthalmopathy. Both conserved end residues are part of each CDR3. D genes are given only for firm matches. Clone size is stated in some rows and not others, as once, few, many or a class when expanded.

J gene,clone size,D gene,V gene,CDR3 protein,CDR3 DNA
TRBJ2-3,many,.,TRBV6-5,CASSSEDTQYF,TGTGCCAGCAGTTCTGAAGATACGCAGTATTTT
TRBJ2-7,few,TRBD2,TRBV20-1,CSVLAGDYEQYF,TGCAGTGTTCTAGCGGGAGACTACGAGCAGTACTTC
TRBJ2-2,.,TRBD2,TRBV12-5,CASGNLAGSTGELFF,TGTGCTAGTGGAAATCTAGCGGGGAGCACCGGGGAGCTGTTTTTT
TRBJ2-5,few,TRBD2,TRBV6-1,CASSEGTGGVETQYF,TGTGCCAGCAGTGAGGGTACGGGAGGGGTTGAGACCCAGTACTTC
TRBJ1-2,many,.,TRBV12-3/TRBV12-4,CASRPTPGDNYGYTF,TGTGCCAGCAGACCCACACCGGGAGATAACTATGGCTACACTTTC
TRBJ2-7,many,TRBD2,TRBV11-1,CASVTSGATGYEQYF,TGTGCCAGCGTGACTAGCGGGGCTACGGGCTACGAGCAGTACTTC
TRBJ1-1,.,.,TRBV10-3,CAISELRVGTEAFF,TGTGCCATCAGTGAGCTGCGGGTGGGGACTGAAGCTTTCTTT
TRBJ2-7,many,TRBD1,TRBV7-9,CASSLLSGQGASGYYEQYF,TGTGCCAGCAGCTTACTCTCGGGACAGGGGGCGAGCGGGTACTACGAGCAGTACTTC
TRBJ2-6,.,TRBD1,TRBV30,CAWAQGIGANVLTF,TGTGCCTGGGCACAGGGGATCGGGGCCAACGTCCTGACTTTC
TRBJ2-7,.,TRBD2,TRBV6-1,CASSATTSGSYEQYF,TGTGCCAGCAGTGCCACCACTAGCGGGAGCTACGAGCAGTACTTC
TRBJ2-5,many,TRBD1,TRBV12-3/TRBV12-4,CASTLDRRGTQYF,TGTGCCAGCACCTTGGACAGGCGAGGGACCCAGTACTTC
TRBJ2-2,.,.,TRBV6-1,CASRGLIWAGELFF,TGTGCCAGCAGAGGACTGATCTGGGCCGGGGAGCTGTTTTTT
TRBJ2-7,many,.,TRBV28,CASSLLWSTSSYEQYF,TGTGCCAGCAGTTTATTATGGAGCACAAGTTCCTACGAGCAGTACTTC
TRBJ2-7,.,TRBD2,TRBV6-1,CASRGLAEQYF,TGTGCCAGCAGGGGACTAGCGGAGCAGTACTTC
TRBJ1-2,.,.,TRBV28,CASSEGNVRGLYGYTF,TGTGCCAGCAGTGAGGGCAACGTAAGGGGGTTGTATGGCTACACCTTC
TRBJ2-2,many,.,TRBV10-1,CASSGSRLGAGELFF,TGCGCCAGCAGCGGGAGTCGGCTTGGTGCCGGGGAGCTGTTTTTT
TRBJ2-3,.,.,TRBV11-2,CASSLDSGASQYF,TGTGCCAGCAGCTTAGACTCGGGGGCGTCGCAGTATTTT
TRBJ2-5,many,TRBD2,TRBV20-1,CSASASSGGQETQYF,TGCAGTGCTAGTGCCTCTAGCGGGGGGCAAGAGACCCAGTACTTC
TRBJ1-1,many,.,TRBV6-5,CASSYYGTEAFF,TGTGCCAGCAGTTACTATGGGACTGAAGCTTTCTTT
TRBJ1-5,many,TRBD1,TRBV28,CASRKGLGGGDQPQHF,TGTGCCAGCAGAAAGGGCCTGGGAGGGGGCGATCAGCCCCAGCATTTT
TRBJ1-6,many,.,TRBV12-3/TRBV12-4,CASSFKRGRSYNSPLHF,TGTGCCAGCAGTTTTAAGAGGGGCAGATCCTATAATTCACCCCTCCACTTT
TRBJ1-1,.,TRBD1,TRBV20-1,CSAEPDRVGVGYTEAFF,TGCAGTGCTGAACCTGACAGGGTTGGGGTGGGGTACACTGAAGCTTTCTTT
TRBJ1-2,.,TRBD1,TRBV4-1,CASSQVFAGTGRNYGYTF,TGCGCCAGCAGCCAAGTCTTCGCCGGGACAGGGAGGAACTATGGCTACACCTTC
TRBJ1-2,many,.,TRBV6-1,CASSEMSYGYTF,TGTGCCAGCAGTGAAATGAGCTATGGCTACACCTTC
TRBJ2-7,.,.,TRBV7-8,CASSLLVAGIVTDEQYF,TGTGCCAGCAGCCTATTAGTGGCGGGAATAGTGACGGACGAGCAGTACTTC
TRBJ1-2,many,.,TRBV20-1,CSAIRAINYGYTF,TGCAGTGCTATAAGGGCCATTAACTATGGCTACACCTTC
TRBJ1-1,.,.,TRBV6-2/TRBV6-3,CASSGWTEAFF,TGTGCCAGCAGTGGATGGACTGAAGCTTTCTTT
TRBJ2-4,many,TRBD2,TRBV2,CASRETSGRVAKNTQYF,TGTGCCAGCAGGGAAACTAGCGGGAGGGTAGCCAAAAACACTCAGTACTTC
TRBJ2-2,many,.,TRBV2,CASSVRRERTGELFF,TGTGCCAGCAGTGTTAGGAGGGAGCGCACCGGGGAGCTGTTTTTT
TRBJ1-2,many,TRBD1,TRBV28,CASSYGTAAGYTF,TGTGCCAGCAGTTATGGGACAGCCGCTGGCTACACCTTC
TRBJ2-7,many,TRBD1,TRBV28,CASRPTGTSYEQYF,TGTGCCAGCAGGCCGACAGGGACCTCCTACGAGCAGTACTTC
TRBJ1-1,many,.,TRBV7-3,CASSTQGWGTEAFF,TGTGCCAGCAGCACACAGGGTTGGGGGACTGAAGCTTTCTTT
TRBJ2-2,many,.,TRBV20-1,CSARRQGGTGELFF,TGCAGTGCTAGGAGACAGGGAGGGACCGGGGAGCTGTTTTTT
TRBJ2-4,many,TRBD1,TRBV12-3/TRBV12-4,CASSPGGSAKNIQYF,TGTGCCAGCAGCCCAGGGGGCTCTGCCAAAAACATTCAGTACTTC
TRBJ2-5,.,.,TRBV7-9,CASSLALRTQETQYF,TGTGCCAGCAGCTTAGCTTTGAGGACCCAAGAGACCCAGTACTTC
TRBJ2-5,many,TRBD2,TRBV28,CASRAGGPEETQYF,TGTGCCAGCAGGGCGGGAGGGCCTGAGGAGACCCAGTACTTC